Shown below are 12 T cell receptor beta chains from a single sample sequenced in a study of beta chain features in type 1 diabetes. General observations from the study: Patients with Type 1 diabetes showed moderately but significantly shorter TCRB CDR3s in all four CD4+ subsets.

Expressed TCRB transcripts were sequenced because the isolated RNA had all been reverse transcribed beforehand. Method: immunoSEQ multiplex PCR; TCRdb's copy keeps in-frame clones and lacks some. The data contain about 370,000 clones, over 8.5% of them singletons. These receptors' targets are unknown. The sample was central memory CD4+ T cells from blood. All receptors derive from a man younger than 40 with type 1 diabetes.

Only a few counts were recorded for this clone. This chain links TRBV6-1 with TRBJ2-7, with D possibly TRBD1 on 5 matching bases. Germline-derived CDR1 and CDR2 are MNHNS and SASEGT. This CDR3 has 13 amino acids. Between the trimmed V and J ends, which lost 5 bases and 3 bases, there was a span of 11 bases. The CDR3 DNA follows: TGTGCCAGCAGTTATCACAGGAACTACGAGCAGTACTTC. Amino acid sequence: CASSYHRNYEQYF.

This rearrangement joins TRBV7-6 to TRBJ2-1, with a tentative D call TRBD2 (6 bases). This CDR3 contains 13 residues. Germline CDR1 is SGHVS and CDR2 is FNYEAQ. V was clipped by 7 bases and J by 8 bases, with 15 bases between them. DNA for the CDR3: TGTGCCAGCACTAGCGTGACGGGGGATGAGCAGTTCTTC. Translation: CASTSVTGDEQFF.

The rearrangement links TRBV7-2 to TRBJ2-7, with a weak D call TRBD1 (6 bases). Trimming took off 1 base at V and 4 bases at J, with 8 bases between the two ends. Germline CDR1 SGHTA, CDR2 FQGNSA. The CDR3 is 13 amino acids. The CDR3 DNA is TGTGCCAGCAGCTTAGTGGGGGCATACGAGCAGTACTTC. It translates to CASSLVGAYEQYF.

V and J are TRBV7-8 and TRBJ2-7; D may match TRBD1 or TRBD2 (5 bases each). Germline V CDR1 and CDR2: SGHVS, FQNEAQ. The CDR3 length is 14 residues. Trimming cost V 7 bases and J 3 bases, with 16 bases left between them. CDR3 residues: CASTREIGNYEQYF. As DNA, the CDR3 is TGTGCCAGCACCAGGGAGATTGGGAACTACGAGCAGTACTTC. The variable domain in full, completed from reference TRBV7-8 and TRBJ2-7, reads GAGVSQSPRYKVAKRGQDVALRCDPISGHVSLFWYQQALGQGPEFLTYFQNEAQLDKSGLPSDRFFAERPEGSVSTLKIQRTQQEDSAVYLCASTREIGNYEQYFGPGTRLTVT.

V is TRBV6-4 and J is TRBJ2-3; weak D call: TRBD2 (6 bases). Germline CDR1 is MRHNA and CDR2 is SNTAGT. V dropped 5 bases and J dropped 5 bases, with 11 bases sitting between them. There are 13 residues in the CDR3. The CDR3 spells CASSSTSLDTQYF. CDR3 bases: TGTGCCAGCAGTTCTACTAGCCTAGATACGCAGTATTTT.

The chain couples TRBV7-2 to TRBJ1-4; D unclear. V was shortened by 1 base and J by 0 bases, with 6 bases between the two germline ends. This CDR3 spans 15 amino acids. The germline V gene has CDR1 SGHTA and CDR2 FQGNSA. In DNA form, the CDR3 reads TGTGCCAGCAGCTTAGTCGGTGCAACTAATGAAAAACTGTTTTTT. Amino acids: CASSLVGATNEKLFF.

This clone was seen at least ten times. The chain is built from TRBV27 and TRBJ2-4; tentatively, D is TRBD2 (5 bases). Germline V gene lookup returns CDR1 MNHEY and CDR2 SMNVEV (reference sequence). V was clipped by 3 bases and J by 6 bases, with 18 bases between them. The CDR3 runs to 16 residues. The CDR3 region has the DNA TGTGCCAGCAGTTTGGCTAGCTGGGCCTCGGTAAACATTCAGTACTTC. Its translation: CASSLASWASVNIQYF.

This clone has a handful of counts. The chain's CDR3 is CAWSRLGGYGYTF. CDR3 bases: TGTGCCTGGAGTAGGTTGGGAGGCTATGGCTACACCTTC. The chain uses TRBV30 and TRBJ1-2; D not certain. The CDR3 is made up of 13 amino acids. Between the trimmed V and J ends, which lost 2 bases and 4 bases, there was a span of 11 bases. CDR1 is GTSNPN and CDR2 is SVGIG in the germline V gene (reference sequence).

This clone was seen ten or more times. The J gene is TRBJ2-1, the V gene TRBV10-3, with D unresolved. Germline V gene lookup returns CDR1 ENHRY and CDR2 SYGVKD. Trimming shortened V by 3 bases and J by 7 bases, and 10 bases separated the two germline ends. The CDR3 extends over 13 amino acids. CDR3 loop: CAISEDRLNEQFF. The CDR3 bases are TGTGCCATCAGTGAAGACCGATTGAATGAGCAGTTCTTC.

The genes are TRBV2 and TRBJ1-5; weak D call: TRBD1 (6 bases). Trimming cost V 6 bases and J 7 bases, with 16 bases left between them. From germline, CDR1 is SNHLY and CDR2 FYNNEI. The CDR3 contains 14 residues. As DNA, the CDR3 is TGTGCCAGCAGCGCAGGGGCCTCGGAGCAGCCCCAGCATTTT. It is translated as CASSAGASEQPQHF. Using reference TRBV2 and TRBJ1-5 for the parts outside the CDR3, the full variable domain is EPEVTQTPSHQVTQMGQEVILRCVPISNHLYFYWYRQILGQKVEFLVSFYNNEISEKSEIFDDQFSVERPDGSNFTLKIRSTKLEDSAMYFCASSAGASEQPQHFGDGTRLSIL.

The chain recombines TRBV2 with TRBJ2-5; D remains ambiguous. The end of the DNA aligns better with TRBJ2-7, so the J call may be wrong. CDR3 length: 13 residues. The germline V gene encodes CDR1 SNHLY and CDR2 FYNNEI. The CDR3 nucleotides read TGTGCCAGCGGACGGACCGGTTCCTACGAGCAGTACTTC. Encoded protein: CASGRTGSYEQYF.

This chain uses TRBV12-5 with TRBJ2-7, with 8 bases lining up with TRBD1. The CDR3 extends over 19 amino acids. CDR1 and CDR2 from the germline V gene are LGHNT and FRNRAP. J gave up 3 bases and V 0 bases, and 16 bases lay outside the gene matches. CDR3 sequence reads: CASGLVTTQGGQVFYEQYF. The CDR3 nucleotides read TGTGCTAGTGGTTTGGTCACCACCCAAGGGGGACAGGTTTTCTACGAGCAGTACTTC.